A selection of T cell receptor beta chains follows, all from one sample in a study of precursors of human CD4 cytotoxic T cells. Each CDR3 protein gets one entry after TCRdb re-called the reads with MiXCR. The repertoire holds 600 to 750 distinct CDR3 sequences, with 14% as singletons. Sequencing used memory CD4+ T cells from blood (PBMCs). The receptor source for this set is a human donor in good health. The CDR3 runs from the conserved cysteine through the conserved F or W.

j_call: TRBJ2-1; v_call: TRBV5-1; cdr3_aa: CASSLEEDEQFF
j_call: TRBJ2-3; v_call: TRBV5-1; cdr3_aa: CASSLALAGSTDTQYF
j_call: TRBJ2-2; v_call: TRBV27; cdr3_aa: CATLWTGALKGELFF
j_call: TRBJ2-7; v_call: TRBV28; cdr3_aa: CASSLTPDWTFYEQYF
j_call: TRBJ2-1; v_call: TRBV11-2; cdr3_aa: CASSLVQGRQFF
j_call: TRBJ2-3; v_call: TRBV28; cdr3_aa: CASSFPPHADTQYF
j_call: TRBJ2-3; v_call: TRBV5-1; cdr3_aa: CASSLRISGSGDTQYF
j_call: TRBJ1-2; v_call: TRBV4-2; cdr3_aa: CASSQDLYSTGSSHGYTF
j_call: TRBJ2-7; v_call: TRBV10-3; cdr3_aa: CAISATLSYEQYF
j_call: TRBJ2-7; v_call: TRBV6-5; cdr3_aa: CASSTTSMGHLGQYF
j_call: TRBJ2-3; v_call: TRBV6-5; cdr3_aa: CASSYSSLAGPDTQYF
j_call: TRBJ2-2; v_call: TRBV9; cdr3_aa: CASSVPAFTPLSGQPGELFF
j_call: TRBJ2-7; v_call: TRBV6-2/TRBV6-3; cdr3_aa: CASSLAGVSYEQYF
j_call: TRBJ1-1; v_call: TRBV20-1; cdr3_aa: CSARGRQGYTEAFF
j_call: TRBJ2-7; v_call: TRBV20-1; cdr3_aa: CSAGTARDEQYF
j_call: TRBJ2-7; v_call: TRBV30; cdr3_aa: CAWMRRGYEQYF
j_call: TRBJ2-5; v_call: TRBV15; cdr3_aa: CATSSGASGWETQYF
j_call: TRBJ2-1; v_call: TRBV2; cdr3_aa: CASGGQGMGSEQFF
j_call: TRBJ2-7; v_call: TRBV5-1; cdr3_aa: CASSSTGRTVTYEQYF
j_call: TRBJ2-3; v_call: TRBV9; cdr3_aa: CASSPPQGVATDTQYF
j_call: TRBJ2-7; v_call: TRBV30; cdr3_aa: CAWSPRLAGEGKQYF
j_call: TRBJ2-2; v_call: TRBV15; cdr3_aa: CATSRDEATSVNTGELFF
j_call: TRBJ2-2; v_call: TRBV3-1; cdr3_aa: CASSGTLAGATGELFF
j_call: TRBJ2-1; v_call: TRBV3-1; cdr3_aa: CASSLVGQQFF
j_call: TRBJ1-1; v_call: TRBV5-4; cdr3_aa: CASSLSGMRNTEAFF
j_call: TRBJ2-6; v_call: TRBV20-1; cdr3_aa: CSAREGAGANVLTF
j_call: TRBJ2-5; v_call: TRBV7-9; cdr3_aa: CASSQLAGVGTQYF
j_call: TRBJ1-1; v_call: TRBV20-1; cdr3_aa: CSAREQGYTEAFF
j_call: TRBJ2-7; v_call: TRBV20-1; cdr3_aa: CSATLLRTSGSYEQYF
j_call: TRBJ2-1; v_call: TRBV5-6; cdr3_aa: CASSLLGQGSYNEQFF
j_call: TRBJ2-7; v_call: TRBV28; cdr3_aa: CASSLVGRNYEQYF
j_call: TRBJ2-2; v_call: TRBV11-3; cdr3_aa: CASSSAWTSLKYTGELFF
j_call: TRBJ2-2; v_call: TRBV20-1; cdr3_aa: CSAVTGGNTGELFF
j_call: TRBJ2-2; v_call: TRBV5-1; cdr3_aa: CASSSDRELFF
j_call: TRBJ2-1; v_call: TRBV4-2; cdr3_aa: CASSQVGLAGTPNEQFF
j_call: TRBJ2-6; v_call: TRBV4-2; cdr3_aa: CASSQESGPTGANVLTF